What follows is one T cell receptor (beta chain) and its context. The antigen remains unidentified. This specimen belongs to a study of Ad26.COV2.S vaccination and SARS-CoV-2 variants. Turning to the study itself: Ad26.COV2.S was injected intramuscularly once or twice, 56 days apart.

V was cut by 5 bases and J by 5 bases, with 4 bases left in between. The CDR3 spans 12 residues. The germline gives CDR1 SGHVS, CDR2 FQNEAQ. Study-wide results and limits: Vaccine and placebo recipients had similar non-spike TCR breadth.

Described treatment: around 19 received Ad26.COV2.S at low or high dose, single or two shots; roughly 5 received placebo; per-sample allocation not given. Collection of samples fell on day 63 after the first vaccine or placebo injection. Sequencing used immunoSEQ multiplex PCR; TCRdb keeps in-frame clones, though not all of them. The sample records roughly 500,000 clones, roughly nine tenths being singletons. The starting material was peripheral blood, obtained in a trial of Ad26.COV2.S vaccine versus placebo. The clonotype was recovered from a person aged 18-65 years who received the Ad26.COV2.S COVID-19 vaccine or a placebo. The V gene is TRBV7-8, the J gene TRBJ2-6; D is unresolved. CDR3 in DNA: TGTGCCAGCAGCCCTAGGGCCAACGTCCTGACTTTC. Translated, it gives CASSPRANVLTF.